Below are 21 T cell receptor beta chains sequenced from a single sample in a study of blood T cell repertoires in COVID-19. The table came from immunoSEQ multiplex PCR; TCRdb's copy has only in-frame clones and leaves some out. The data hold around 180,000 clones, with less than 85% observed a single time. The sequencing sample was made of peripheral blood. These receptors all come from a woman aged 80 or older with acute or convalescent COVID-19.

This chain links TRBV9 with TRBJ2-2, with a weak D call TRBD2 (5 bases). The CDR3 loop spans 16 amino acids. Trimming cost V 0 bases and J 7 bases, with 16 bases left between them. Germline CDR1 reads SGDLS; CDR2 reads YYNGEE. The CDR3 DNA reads TGTGCCAGCAGCGTAGGTCCCACTAGGACGAACGGGGAGCTGTTTTTT. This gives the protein CASSVGPTRTNGELFF.

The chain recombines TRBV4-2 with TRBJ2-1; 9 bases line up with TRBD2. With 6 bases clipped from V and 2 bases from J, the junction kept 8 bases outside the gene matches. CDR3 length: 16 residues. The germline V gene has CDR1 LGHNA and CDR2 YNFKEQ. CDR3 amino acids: CASSTTSGGAYNEQFF. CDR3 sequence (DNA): TGTGCCAGCAGTACGACTAGCGGAGGGGCCTACAATGAGCAGTTCTTC.

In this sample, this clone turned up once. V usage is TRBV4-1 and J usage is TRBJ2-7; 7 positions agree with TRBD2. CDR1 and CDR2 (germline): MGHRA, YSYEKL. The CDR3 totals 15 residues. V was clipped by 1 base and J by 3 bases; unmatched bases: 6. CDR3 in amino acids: CASSQASGTLYEQYF. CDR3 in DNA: TGCGCCAGCAGCCAAGCAAGCGGGACCCTCTACGAGCAGTACTTC.

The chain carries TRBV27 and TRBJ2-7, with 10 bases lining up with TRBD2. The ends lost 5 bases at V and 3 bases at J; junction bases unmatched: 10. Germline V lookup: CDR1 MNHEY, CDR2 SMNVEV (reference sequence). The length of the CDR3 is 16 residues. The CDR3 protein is CASSPRTSGDFYEQYF. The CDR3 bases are TGTGCCAGCAGTCCAAGGACTAGCGGAGACTTCTACGAGCAGTACTTC.

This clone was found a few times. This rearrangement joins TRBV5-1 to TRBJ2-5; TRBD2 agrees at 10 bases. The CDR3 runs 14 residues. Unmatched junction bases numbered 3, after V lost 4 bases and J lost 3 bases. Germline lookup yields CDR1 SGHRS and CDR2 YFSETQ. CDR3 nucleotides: TGCGCCAGCAGCACGGGACTAGCGAAAGAGACCCAGTACTTC. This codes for CASSTGLAKETQYF.

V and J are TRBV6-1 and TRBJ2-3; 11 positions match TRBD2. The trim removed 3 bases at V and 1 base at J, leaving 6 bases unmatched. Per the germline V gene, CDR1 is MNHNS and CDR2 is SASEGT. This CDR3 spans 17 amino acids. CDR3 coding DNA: TGTGCCAGCAGTGACATGATAGCGGGAGGGCGCACAGATACGCAGTATTTT. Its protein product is CASSDMIAGGRTDTQYF.

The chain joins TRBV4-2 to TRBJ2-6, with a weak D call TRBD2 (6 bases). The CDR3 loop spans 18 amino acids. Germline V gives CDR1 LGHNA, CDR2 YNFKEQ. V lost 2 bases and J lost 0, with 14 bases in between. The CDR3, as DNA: TGTGCCAGCAGCCAACAAGCGGGCGTGGGCTCTGGGGCCAACGTCCTGACTTTC. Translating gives CASSQQAGVGSGANVLTF.

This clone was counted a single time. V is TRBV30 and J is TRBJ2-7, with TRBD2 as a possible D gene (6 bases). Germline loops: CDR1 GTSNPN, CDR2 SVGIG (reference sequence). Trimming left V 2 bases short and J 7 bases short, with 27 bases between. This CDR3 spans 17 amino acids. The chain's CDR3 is CAWSPTQFPSVAREQYF. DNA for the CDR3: TGTGCCTGGAGTCCTACGCAATTCCCTAGCGTAGCGAGAGAGCAGTACTTC.

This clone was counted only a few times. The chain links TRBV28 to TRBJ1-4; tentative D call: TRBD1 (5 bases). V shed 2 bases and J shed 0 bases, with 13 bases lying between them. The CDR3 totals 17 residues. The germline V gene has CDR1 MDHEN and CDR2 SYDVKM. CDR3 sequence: CASSLNVPGTTNEKLFF. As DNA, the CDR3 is TGTGCCAGCAGTTTAAATGTCCCAGGGACAACTAATGAAAAACTGTTTTTT.

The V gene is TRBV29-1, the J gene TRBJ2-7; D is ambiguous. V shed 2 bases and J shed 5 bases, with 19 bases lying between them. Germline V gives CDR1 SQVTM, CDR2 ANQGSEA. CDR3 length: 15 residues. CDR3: CSVELRRSLQNEQYF. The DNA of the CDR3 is TGCAGCGTTGAACTGCGGCGGTCCCTTCAGAACGAGCAGTACTTC.

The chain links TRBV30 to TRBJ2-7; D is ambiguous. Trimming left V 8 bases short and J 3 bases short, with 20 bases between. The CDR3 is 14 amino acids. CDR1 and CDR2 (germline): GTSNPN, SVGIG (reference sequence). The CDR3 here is CAGIRDSFGYEQYF. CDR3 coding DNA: TGTGCCGGAATACGAGACTCCTTTGGCTACGAGCAGTACTTC.

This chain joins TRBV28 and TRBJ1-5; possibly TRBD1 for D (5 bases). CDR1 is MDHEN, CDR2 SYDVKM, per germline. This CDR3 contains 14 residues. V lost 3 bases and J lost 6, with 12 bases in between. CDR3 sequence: CASSLEFRAQPQHF. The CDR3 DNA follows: TGTGCCAGCAGTTTGGAATTCAGGGCTCAGCCCCAGCATTTT.

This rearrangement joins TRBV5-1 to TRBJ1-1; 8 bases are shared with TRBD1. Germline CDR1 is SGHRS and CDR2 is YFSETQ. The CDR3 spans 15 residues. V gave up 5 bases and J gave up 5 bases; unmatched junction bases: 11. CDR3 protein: CASSLIPTGGTEAFF. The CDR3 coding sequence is TGCGCCAGCAGTTTGATCCCCACAGGGGGAACTGAAGCTTTCTTT.

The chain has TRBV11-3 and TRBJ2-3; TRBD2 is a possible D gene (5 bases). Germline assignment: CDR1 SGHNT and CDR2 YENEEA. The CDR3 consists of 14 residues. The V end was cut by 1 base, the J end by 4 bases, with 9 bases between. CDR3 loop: CASSLGGGPDTQYF. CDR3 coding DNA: TGTGCCAGCAGCTTAGGTGGAGGTCCAGATACGCAGTATTTT.

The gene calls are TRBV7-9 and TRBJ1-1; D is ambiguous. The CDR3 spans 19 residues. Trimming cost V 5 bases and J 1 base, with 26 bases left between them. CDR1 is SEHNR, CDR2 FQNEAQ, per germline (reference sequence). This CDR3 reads CASSLTRLSRLDKNTEAFF. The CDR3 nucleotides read TGTGCCAGCAGCCTCACCCGATTATCCAGGTTAGACAAGAACACTGAAGCTTTCTTT.

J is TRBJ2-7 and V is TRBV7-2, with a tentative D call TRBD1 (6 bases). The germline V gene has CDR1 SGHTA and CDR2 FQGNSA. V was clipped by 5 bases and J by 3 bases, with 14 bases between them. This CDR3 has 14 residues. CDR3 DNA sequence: TGTGCCAGCAGCCCACAGGGTAGGGACTACGAGCAGTACTTC. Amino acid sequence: CASSPQGRDYEQYF.

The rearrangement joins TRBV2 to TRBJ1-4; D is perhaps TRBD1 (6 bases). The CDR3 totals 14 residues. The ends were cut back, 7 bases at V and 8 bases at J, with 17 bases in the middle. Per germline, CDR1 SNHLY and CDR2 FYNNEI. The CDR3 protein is CASNLQGVGEKLFF. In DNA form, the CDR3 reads TGTGCCAGCAATTTACAGGGAGTGGGGGAAAAACTGTTTTTT.

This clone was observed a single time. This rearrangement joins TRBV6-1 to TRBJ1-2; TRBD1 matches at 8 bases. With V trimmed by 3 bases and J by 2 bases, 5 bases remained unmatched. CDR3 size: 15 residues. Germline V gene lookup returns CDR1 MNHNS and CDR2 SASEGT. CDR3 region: CASSDQSGGNYGYTF. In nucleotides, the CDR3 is TGTGCCAGCAGTGATCAGTCAGGGGGCAACTATGGCTACACCTTC.

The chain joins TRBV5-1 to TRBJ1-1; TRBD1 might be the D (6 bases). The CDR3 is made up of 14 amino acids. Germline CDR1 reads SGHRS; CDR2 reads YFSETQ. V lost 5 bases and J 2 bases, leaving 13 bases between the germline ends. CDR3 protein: CASSELTGNTEAFF. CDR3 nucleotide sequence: TGCGCCAGCAGTGAACTGACAGGTAACACTGAAGCTTTCTTT.

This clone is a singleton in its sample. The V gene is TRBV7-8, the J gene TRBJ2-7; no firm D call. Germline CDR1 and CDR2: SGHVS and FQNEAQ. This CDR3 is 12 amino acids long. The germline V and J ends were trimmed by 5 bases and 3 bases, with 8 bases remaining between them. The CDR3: CASSLSGYEQYF. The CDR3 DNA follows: TGTGCCAGCAGCCTATCGGGCTACGAGCAGTACTTC. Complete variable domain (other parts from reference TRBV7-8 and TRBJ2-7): GAGVSQSPRYKVAKRGQDVALRCDPISGHVSLFWYQQALGQGPEFLTYFQNEAQLDKSGLPSDRFFAERPEGSVSTLKIQRTQQEDSAVYLCASSLSGYEQYFGPGTRLTVT.

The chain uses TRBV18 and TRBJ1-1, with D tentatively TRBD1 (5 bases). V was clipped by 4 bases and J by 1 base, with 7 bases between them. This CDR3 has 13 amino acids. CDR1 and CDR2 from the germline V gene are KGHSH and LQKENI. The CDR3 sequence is CASSQGKNTEAFF. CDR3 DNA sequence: TGTGCCAGCTCACAGGGGAAGAACACTGAAGCTTTCTTT.